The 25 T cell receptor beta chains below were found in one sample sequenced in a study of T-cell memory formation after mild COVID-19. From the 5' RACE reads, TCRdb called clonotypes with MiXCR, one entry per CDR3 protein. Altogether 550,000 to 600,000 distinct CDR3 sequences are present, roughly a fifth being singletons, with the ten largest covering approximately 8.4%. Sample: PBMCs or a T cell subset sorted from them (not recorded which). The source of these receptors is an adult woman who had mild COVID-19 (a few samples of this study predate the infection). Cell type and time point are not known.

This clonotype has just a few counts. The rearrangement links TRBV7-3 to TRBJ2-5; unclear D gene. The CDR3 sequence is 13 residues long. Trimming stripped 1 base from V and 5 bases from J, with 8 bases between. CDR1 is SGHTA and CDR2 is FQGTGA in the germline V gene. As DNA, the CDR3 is TGTGCCAGCAGCTTAAACTATCTGGAGACCCAGTACTTC. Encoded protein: CASSLNYLETQYF.

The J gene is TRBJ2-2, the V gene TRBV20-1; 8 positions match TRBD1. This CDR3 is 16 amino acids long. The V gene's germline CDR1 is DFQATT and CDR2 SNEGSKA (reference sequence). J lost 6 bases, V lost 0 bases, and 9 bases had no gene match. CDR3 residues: CSARDFQGARPGELFF. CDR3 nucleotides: TGCAGTGCTAGAGATTTCCAGGGGGCGCGTCCCGGGGAGCTGTTTTTT.

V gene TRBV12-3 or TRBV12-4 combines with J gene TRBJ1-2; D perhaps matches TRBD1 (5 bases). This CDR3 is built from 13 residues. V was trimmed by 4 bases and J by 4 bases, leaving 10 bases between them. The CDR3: CASSSNRFYGYTF. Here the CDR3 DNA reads TGTGCCAGCAGTTCTAACAGGTTCTATGGCTACACCTTC.

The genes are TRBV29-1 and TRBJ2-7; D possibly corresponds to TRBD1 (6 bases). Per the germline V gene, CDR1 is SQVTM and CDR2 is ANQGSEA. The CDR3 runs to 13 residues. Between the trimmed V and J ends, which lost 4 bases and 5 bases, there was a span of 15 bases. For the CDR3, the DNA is TGCAGCGTTGCAGGGGCGCGTATAAACGAGCAGTACTTC. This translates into CSVAGARINEQYF.

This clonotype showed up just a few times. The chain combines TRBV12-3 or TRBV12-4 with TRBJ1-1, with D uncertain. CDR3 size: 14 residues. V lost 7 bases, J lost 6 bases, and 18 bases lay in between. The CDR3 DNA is TGTGCCAGCACTCCTGAGGCAGGTTCACCTGAAGCTTTCTTT. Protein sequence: CASTPEAGSPEAFF.

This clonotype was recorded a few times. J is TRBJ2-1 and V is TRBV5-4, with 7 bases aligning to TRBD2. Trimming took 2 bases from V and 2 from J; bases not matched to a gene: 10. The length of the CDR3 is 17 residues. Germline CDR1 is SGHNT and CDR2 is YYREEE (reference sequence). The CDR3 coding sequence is TGTGCCAGCAGCTTAGGTCCTAGCGGACACGCCTACAATGAGCAGTTCTTC. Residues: CASSLGPSGHAYNEQFF.

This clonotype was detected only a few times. CDR3 protein: CASSKDRVSTDTQYF. The CDR3 region has the DNA TGCGCCAGCAGCAAAGACAGGGTCTCCACAGATACGCAGTATTTT. The V call is TRBV5-1, the J call TRBJ2-3; 7 bases align to TRBD1. The junction had 7 bases not matched to a gene; V was cut back by 4 bases and J by 2 bases. The germline CDR1 and CDR2 sequences are SGHRS and YFSETQ. This CDR3 has 15 amino acids.

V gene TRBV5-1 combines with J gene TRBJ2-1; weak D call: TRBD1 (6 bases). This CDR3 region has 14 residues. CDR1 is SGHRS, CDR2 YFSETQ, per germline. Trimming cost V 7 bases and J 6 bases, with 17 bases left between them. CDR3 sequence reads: CASSRSGRGNEQFF. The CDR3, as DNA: TGCGCCAGCTCCCGGTCGGGCAGGGGCAATGAGCAGTTCTTC.

For the CDR3, the DNA is TGTGCCAGCACCCTCGGACAGGGTGGCACTGAAGCTTTCTTT. This translates into CASTLGQGGTEAFF. V gene TRBV14 combines with J gene TRBJ1-1; TRBD1 agrees at 8 bases. CDR3 size: 14 residues. After removal of 7 bases from V and 4 bases from J, the junction contained 8 bases not matched to a gene. Germline CDR1 reads SGHDN; CDR2 reads FVKESK.

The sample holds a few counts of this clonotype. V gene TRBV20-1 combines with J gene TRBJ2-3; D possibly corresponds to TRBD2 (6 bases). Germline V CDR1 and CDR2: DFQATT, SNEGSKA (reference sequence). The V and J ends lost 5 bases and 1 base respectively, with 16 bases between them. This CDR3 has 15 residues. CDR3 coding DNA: TGCAGTGCTCCACGGGACTCCTCTGGCACAGATACGCAGTATTTT. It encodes CSAPRDSSGTDTQYF.

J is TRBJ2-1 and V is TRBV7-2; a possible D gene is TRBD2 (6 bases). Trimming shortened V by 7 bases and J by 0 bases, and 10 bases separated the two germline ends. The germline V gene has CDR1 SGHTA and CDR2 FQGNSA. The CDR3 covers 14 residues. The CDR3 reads CASKGTSSYNEQFF. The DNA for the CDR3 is TGTGCCAGCAAAGGGACTTCCTCCTACAATGAGCAGTTCTTC. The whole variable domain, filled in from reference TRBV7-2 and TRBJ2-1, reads GAGVSQSPSNKVTEKGKDVELRCDPISGHTALYWYRQSLGQGLEFLIYFQGNSAPDKSGLPSDRFSAERTGGSVSTLTIQRTQQEDSAVYLCASKGTSSYNEQFFGPGTRLTVL.

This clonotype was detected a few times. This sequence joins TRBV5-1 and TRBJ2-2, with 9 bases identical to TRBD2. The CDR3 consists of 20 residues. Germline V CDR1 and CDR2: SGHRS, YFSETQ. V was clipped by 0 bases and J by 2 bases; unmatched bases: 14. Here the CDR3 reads CASSLAQGLGLARNTGELFF. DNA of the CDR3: TGCGCCAGCAGCTTGGCGCAGGGACTTGGACTAGCGCGCAACACCGGGGAGCTGTTTTTT. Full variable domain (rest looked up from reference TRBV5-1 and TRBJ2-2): KAGVTQTPRYLIKTRGQQVTLSCSPISGHRSVSWYQQTPGQGLQFLFEYFSETQRNKGNFPGRFSGRQFSNSRSEMNVSTLELGDSALYLCASSLAQGLGLARNTGELFFGEGSRLTVL.

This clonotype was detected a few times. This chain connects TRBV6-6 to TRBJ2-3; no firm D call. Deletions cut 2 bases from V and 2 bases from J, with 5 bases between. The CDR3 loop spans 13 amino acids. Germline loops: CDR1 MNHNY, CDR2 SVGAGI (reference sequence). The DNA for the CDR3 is TGTGCCAGCAGTTACAGTGTCACAGATACGCAGTATTTT. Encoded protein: CASSYSVTDTQYF.

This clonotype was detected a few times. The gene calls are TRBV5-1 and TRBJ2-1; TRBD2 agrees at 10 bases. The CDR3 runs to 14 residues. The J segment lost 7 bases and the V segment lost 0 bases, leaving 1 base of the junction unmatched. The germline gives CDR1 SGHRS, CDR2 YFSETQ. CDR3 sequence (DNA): TGCGCCAGCAGCTTGGAACTAGCGGGGAATGAGCAGTTCTTC. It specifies CASSLELAGNEQFF.

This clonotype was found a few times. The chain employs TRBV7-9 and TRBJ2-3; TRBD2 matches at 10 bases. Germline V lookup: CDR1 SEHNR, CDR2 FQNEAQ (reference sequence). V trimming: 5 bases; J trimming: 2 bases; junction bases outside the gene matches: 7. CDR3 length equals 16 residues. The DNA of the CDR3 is TGTGCCAGCAGCCCCCAGCGGGGGGGCTTCACAGATACGCAGTATTTT. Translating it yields CASSPQRGGFTDTQYF.

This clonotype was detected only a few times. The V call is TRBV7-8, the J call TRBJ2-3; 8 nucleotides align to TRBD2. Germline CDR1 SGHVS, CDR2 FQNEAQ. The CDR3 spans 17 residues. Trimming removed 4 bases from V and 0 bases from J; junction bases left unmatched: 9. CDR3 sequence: CASSSRGATPSTDTQYF. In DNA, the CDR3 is TGTGCCAGCAGCTCGCGGGGGGCCACTCCCAGCACAGATACGCAGTATTTT.

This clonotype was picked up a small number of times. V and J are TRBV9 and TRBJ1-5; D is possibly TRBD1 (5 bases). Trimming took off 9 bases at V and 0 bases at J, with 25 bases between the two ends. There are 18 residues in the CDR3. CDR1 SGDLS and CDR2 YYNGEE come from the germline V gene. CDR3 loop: CAKSGPGGVPYSNQPQHF. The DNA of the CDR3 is TGTGCCAAGTCCGGTCCCGGGGGGGTACCCTATAGCAATCAGCCCCAGCATTTT.

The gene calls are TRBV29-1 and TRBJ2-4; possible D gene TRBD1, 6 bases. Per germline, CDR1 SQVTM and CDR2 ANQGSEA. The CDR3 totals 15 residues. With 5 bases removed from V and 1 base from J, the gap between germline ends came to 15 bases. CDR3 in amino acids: CSVLTPQGAKNIQYF. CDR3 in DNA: TGCAGCGTTCTAACCCCGCAGGGGGCCAAAAACATTCAGTACTTC. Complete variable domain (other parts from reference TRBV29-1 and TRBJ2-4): SAVISQKPSRDICQRGTSLTIQCQVDSQVTMMFWYRQQPGQSLTLIATANQGSEATYESGFVIDKFPISRPNLTFSTLTVSNMSPEDSSIYLCSVLTPQGAKNIQYFGAGTRLSVL.

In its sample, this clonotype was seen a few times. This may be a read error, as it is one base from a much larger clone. The CDR3 spells CASSQVGTGVYEQYF. The CDR3 DNA reads TGCGCCAGCAGCCAAGTGGGGACAGGTGTCTACGAGCAGTACTTC. The chain combines TRBV4-1 with TRBJ2-7; 8 bases are a match to TRBD1. J lost 3 bases, V lost 1 base, and 5 bases had no gene match. The CDR3 extends over 15 amino acids. Germline V gives CDR1 MGHRA, CDR2 YSYEKL.

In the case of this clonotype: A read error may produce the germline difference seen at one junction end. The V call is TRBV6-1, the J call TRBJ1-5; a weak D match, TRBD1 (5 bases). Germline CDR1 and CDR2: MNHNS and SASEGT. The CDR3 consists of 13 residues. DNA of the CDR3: TGTGCCAGCATCCTCGACAGCAAACAGCCCCAGCATTTT. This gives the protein CASILDSKQPQHF.

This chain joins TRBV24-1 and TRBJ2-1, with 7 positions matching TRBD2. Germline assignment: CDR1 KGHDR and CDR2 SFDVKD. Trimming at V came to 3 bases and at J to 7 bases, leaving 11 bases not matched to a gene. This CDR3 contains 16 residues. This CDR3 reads CATSDIGGGPENEQFF. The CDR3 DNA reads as TGTGCCACCAGTGATATCGGGGGAGGGCCTGAGAATGAGCAGTTCTTC.

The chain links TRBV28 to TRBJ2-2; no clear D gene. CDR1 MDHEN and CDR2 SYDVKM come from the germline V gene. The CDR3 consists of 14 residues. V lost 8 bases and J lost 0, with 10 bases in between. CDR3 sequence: CASVESSNTGELFF. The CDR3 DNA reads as TGTGCCAGCGTGGAAAGCTCGAACACCGGGGAGCTGTTTTTT.

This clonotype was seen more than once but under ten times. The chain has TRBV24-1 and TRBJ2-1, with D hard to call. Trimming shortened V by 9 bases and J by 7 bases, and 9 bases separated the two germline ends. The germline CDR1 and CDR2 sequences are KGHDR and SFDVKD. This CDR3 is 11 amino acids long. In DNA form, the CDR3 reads TGTGCCACCTCCTGGGCGAATGAGCAGTTCTTC. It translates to CATSWANEQFF.

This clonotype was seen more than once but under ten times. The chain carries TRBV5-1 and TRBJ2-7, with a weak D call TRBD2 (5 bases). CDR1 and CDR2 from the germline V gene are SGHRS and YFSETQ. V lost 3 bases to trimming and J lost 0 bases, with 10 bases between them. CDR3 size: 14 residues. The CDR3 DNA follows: TGCGCCAGCAGCTCGGAACGGGACTCCTACGAGCAGTACTTC. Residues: CASSSERDSYEQYF.

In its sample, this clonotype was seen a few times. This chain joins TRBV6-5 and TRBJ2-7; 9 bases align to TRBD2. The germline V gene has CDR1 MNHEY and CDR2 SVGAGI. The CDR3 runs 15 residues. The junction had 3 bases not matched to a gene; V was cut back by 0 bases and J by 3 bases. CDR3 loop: CASSYSTSGNYEQYF. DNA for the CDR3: TGTGCCAGCAGTTACTCGACTAGCGGAAACTACGAGCAGTACTTC.